The T cell receptor beta chain described here comes from a study of synovial regulatory T cells in juvenile arthritis. General study points: Blood Treg cells that were inflammation-associated showed lower TCR diversity than other blood Treg cells. Synovial Teff and blood CPL repertoires partially overlapped with iaTreg TCR repertoires, which were largely patient-private. iaTreg cells shared more CDR3 sequences with synovial Tregs than other blood Tregs did.

The data were produced by immunoSEQ multiplex PCR, yet TCRdb's version contains in-frame clones alone and is incomplete. Its clone listing holds some 1,000 clones. By frequency, this clone is medium-sized. Its antigen is undetermined. The CDR3 consists of 17 residues. No DNA is listed. The approximately eleven donors had active juvenile idiopathic arthritis, with 3 polyarticular and 8 oligoarticular cases. Patients had median age about 12 years, range about 2.1-22.9. The sequence was collected from a donor between 2 and 35 years old with juvenile idiopathic arthritis. Material for sequencing was Treg cells from blood. Subset described: HLA-DR+ inflammation-associated blood Treg cells. The chain couples TRBV21-1 to TRBJ1-5; TCRdb's D call, TRBD1, is unchecked because there is no DNA. TRBV21-1 is noted as a pseudogene. CDR3 region: CASSKDLTGTLDQPQHF.